The T cell receptor beta chain described here comes from a study of OX40 agonist ivuxolimab in advanced cancers. Study-level information: A partial response was reached by three patients: one with hepatocellular carcinoma and two with cutaneous melanoma.

Using immunoSEQ multiplex PCR, the repertoire was profiled, and TCRdb retains in-frame clones only, with some absent. The data contain about 32,000 clones, over 80% of them singletons. A remark on this clone: What it binds is not known.

Findings and caveats of the study: Relatively little clonal expansion, among the lowest observed, appeared in partial responders at 0.1-3.0 mg/kg.

The TCR comes from an adult with an advanced solid tumor such as melanoma, head and neck, liver or kidney cancer. Sequenced here: CD4+ or CD8+ T cells sorted from blood, sampled in a trial of the OX40 agonist ivuxolimab.

The CDR3 region has the DNA TGTGCCAGCAGCTTTACGGGGGAGCAGTACTTC. Its protein product is CASSFTGEQYF. This rearrangement joins TRBV7-2 to TRBJ2-5, with D maybe TRBD2 (6 bases). The CDR3 is 11 residues long. Germline CDR1 SGHTA, CDR2 FQGNSA. The V end was cut by 3 bases, the J end by 11 bases, with 10 bases between.